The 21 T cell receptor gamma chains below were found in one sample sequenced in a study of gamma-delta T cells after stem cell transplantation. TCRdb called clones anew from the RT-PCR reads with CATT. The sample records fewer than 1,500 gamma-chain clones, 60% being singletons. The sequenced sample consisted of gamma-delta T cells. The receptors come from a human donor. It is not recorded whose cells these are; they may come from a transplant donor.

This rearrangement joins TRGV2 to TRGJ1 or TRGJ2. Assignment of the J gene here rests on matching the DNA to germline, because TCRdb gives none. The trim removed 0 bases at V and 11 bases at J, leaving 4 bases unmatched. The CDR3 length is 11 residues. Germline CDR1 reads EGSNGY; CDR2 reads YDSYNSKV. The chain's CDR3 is CATWDGHEKLF. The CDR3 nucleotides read TGTGCCACCTGGGACGGGCATGAGAAACTCTTT.

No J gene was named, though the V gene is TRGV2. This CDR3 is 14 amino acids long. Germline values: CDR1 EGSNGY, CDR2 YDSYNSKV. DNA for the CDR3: TGTGCCACCTGGGACGGGCCGCATTATTATAAGAAGCTCTTT. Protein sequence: CATWDGPHYYKKLF.

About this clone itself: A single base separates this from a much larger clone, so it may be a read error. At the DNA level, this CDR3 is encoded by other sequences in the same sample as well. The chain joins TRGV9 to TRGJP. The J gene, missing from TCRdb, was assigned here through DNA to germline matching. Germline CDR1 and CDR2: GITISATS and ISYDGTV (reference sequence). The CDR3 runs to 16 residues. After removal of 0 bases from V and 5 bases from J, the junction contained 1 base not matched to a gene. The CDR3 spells CALWEVKELGKKIKVF. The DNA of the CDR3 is TGTGCCTTGTGGGAGGTGAAAGAGTTGGGCAAAAAAATCAAGGTATTT.

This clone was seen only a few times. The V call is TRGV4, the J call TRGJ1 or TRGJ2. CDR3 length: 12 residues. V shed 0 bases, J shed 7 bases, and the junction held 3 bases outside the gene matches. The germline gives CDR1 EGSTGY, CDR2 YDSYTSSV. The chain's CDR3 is CATWDGRYKKLF. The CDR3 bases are TGTGCCACCTGGGATGGGCGATATAAGAAACTCTTT.

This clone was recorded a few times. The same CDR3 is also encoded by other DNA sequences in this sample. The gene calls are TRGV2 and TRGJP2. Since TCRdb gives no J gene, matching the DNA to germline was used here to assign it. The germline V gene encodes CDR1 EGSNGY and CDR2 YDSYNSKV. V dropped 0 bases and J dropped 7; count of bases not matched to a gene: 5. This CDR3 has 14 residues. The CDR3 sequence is CATWDGRDDWIKTF. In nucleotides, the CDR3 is TGTGCCACCTGGGACGGGCGTGATGATTGGATCAAGACGTTT.

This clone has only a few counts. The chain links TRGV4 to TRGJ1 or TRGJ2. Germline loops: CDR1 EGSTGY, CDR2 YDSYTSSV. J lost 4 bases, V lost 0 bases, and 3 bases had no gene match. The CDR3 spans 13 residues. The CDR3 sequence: CATWDGPYYKKLF. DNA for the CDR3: TGTGCCACCTGGGATGGGCCCTATTATAAGAAACTCTTT.

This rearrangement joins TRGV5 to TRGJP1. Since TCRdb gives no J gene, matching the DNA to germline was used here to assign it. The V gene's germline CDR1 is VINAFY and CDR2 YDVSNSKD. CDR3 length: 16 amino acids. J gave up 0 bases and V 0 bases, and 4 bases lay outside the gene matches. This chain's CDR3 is CATWDRPDTTGWFKIF. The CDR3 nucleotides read TGTGCCACCTGGGACAGGCCCGATACCACTGGTTGGTTCAAGATATTT.

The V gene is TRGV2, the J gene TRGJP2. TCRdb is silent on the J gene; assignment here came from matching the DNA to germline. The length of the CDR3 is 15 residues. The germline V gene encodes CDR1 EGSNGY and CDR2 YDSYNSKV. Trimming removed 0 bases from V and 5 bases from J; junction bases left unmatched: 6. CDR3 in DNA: TGTGCCACCTGGGACGGGCGGAGCAGTGATTGGATCAAGACGTTT. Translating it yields CATWDGRSSDWIKTF.

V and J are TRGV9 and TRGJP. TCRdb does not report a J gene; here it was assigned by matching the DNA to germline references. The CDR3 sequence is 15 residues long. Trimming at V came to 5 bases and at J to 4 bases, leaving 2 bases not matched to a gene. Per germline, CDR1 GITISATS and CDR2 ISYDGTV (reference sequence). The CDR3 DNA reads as TGTGCCTTGTGGGTTCAAGAGTTGGGCAAAAAAATCAAGGTATTT. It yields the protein CALWVQELGKKIKVF.

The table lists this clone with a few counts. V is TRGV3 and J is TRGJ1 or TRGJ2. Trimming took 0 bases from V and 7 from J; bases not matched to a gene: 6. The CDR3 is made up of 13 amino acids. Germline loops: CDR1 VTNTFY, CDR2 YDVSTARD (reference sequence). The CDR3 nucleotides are TGTGCCACCTGGGACAGGCGGCGATATAAGAAACTCTTT. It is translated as CATWDRRRYKKLF.

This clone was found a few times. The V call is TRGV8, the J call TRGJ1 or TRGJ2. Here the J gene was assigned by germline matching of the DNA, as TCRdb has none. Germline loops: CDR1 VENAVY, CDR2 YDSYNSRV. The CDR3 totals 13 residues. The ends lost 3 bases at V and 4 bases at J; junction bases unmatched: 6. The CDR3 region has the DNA TGTGCCACCTGGGATGGGAGATATTATAAGAAACTCTTT. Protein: CATWDGRYYKKLF.

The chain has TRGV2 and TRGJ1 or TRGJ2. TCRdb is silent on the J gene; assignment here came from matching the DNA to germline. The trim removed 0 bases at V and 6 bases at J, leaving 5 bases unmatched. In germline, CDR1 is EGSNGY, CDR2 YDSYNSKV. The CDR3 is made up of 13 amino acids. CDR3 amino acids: CATWDGRVYKKLF. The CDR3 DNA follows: TGTGCCACCTGGGACGGGCGGGTTTATAAGAAACTCTTT.

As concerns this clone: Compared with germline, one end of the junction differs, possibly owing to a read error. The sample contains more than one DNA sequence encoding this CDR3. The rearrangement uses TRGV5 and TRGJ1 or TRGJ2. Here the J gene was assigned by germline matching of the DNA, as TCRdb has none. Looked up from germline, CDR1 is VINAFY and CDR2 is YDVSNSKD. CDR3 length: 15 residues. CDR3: CATWDSHSGYYKKLF. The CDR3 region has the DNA TGTGCAACCTGGGACAGCCACTCTGGGTATTATAAGAAACTCTTT.

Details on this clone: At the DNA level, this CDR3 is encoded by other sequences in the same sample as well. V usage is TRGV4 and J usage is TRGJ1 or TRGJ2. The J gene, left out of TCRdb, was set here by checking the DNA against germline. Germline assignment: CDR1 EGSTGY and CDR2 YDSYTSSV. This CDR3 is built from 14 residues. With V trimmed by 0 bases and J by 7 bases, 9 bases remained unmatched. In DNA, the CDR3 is TGTGCCACCTGGGATGGGATTGGAGGGTATAAGAAACTCTTT. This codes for CATWDGIGGYKKLF.

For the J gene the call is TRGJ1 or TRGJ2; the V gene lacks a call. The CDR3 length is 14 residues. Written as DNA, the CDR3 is TGTGCCACCTGGGACGGGCCCCCTTATTATAAGAAACTCTTT. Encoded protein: CATWDGPPYYKKLF.

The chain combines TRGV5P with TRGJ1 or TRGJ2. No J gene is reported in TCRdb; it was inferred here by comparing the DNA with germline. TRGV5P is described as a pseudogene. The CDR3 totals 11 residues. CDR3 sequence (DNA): TGTGCCACCTGGGCCTCGACGGGGAAACTCTTT. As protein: CATWASTGKLF.

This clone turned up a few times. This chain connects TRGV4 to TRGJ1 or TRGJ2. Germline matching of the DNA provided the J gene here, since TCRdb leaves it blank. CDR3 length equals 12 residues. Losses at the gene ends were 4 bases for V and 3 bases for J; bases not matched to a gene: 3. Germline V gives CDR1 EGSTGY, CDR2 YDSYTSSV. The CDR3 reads CATWDLYYKKLF. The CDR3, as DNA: TGTGCCACCTGGGACCTTTATTATAAGAAACTCTTT.

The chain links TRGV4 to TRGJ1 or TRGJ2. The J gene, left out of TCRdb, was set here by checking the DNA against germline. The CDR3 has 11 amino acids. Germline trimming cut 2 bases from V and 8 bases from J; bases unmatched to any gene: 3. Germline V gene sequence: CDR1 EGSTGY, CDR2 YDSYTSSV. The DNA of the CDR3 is TGTGCCACCTGGGATGAGAATAAGAAACTCTTT. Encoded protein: CATWDENKKLF.

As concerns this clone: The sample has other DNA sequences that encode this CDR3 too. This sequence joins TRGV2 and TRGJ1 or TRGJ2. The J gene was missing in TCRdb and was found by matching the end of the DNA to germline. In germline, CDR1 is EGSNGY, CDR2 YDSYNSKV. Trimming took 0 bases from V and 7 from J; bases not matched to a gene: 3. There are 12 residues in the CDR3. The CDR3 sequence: CATWDGPYKKLF. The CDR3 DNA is TGTGCCACCTGGGACGGGCCGTATAAGAAACTCTTT.

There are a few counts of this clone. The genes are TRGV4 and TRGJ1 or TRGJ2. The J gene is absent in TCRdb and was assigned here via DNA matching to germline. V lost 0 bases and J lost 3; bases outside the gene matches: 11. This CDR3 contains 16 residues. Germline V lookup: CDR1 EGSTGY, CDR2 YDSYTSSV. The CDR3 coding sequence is TGTGCCACCTGGGATGGGCCGTTCGAGGGTTATTATAAGAAACTCTTT. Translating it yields CATWDGPFEGYYKKLF.

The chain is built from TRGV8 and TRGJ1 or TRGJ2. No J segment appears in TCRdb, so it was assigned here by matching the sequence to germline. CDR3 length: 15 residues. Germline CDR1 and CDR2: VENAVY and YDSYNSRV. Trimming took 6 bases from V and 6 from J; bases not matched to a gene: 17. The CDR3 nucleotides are TGTGCCACCTGGATGTATATCGCTGATATTTATAAGAAACTCTTT. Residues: CATWMYIADIYKKLF.